The sequence of this T cell receptor beta chain was determined in a study of T cells in Graves' hyperthyroidism and ophthalmopathy. This clonotype was found many times. This CDR3 is 13 amino acids long. With V trimmed by 4 bases and J by 6 bases, 6 bases remained unmatched. The germline V gene encodes CDR1 PRHDT and CDR2 FYEKMQ (reference sequence). TCR beta CDR3 sequences were amplified from RNA transcripts. In the first-round RT-PCR of the TCR CDR3, the HTBI primer set was used. TCRdb recomputed calls from the multiplex PCR reads with MiXCR, one row per CDR3 protein. Here the sample spans about 260,000 distinct CDR3 sequences, about 20% being singletons.

Sequenced sample: blood. The source is a man aged 25 to 40 with Graves' ophthalmopathy. V usage is TRBV13 and J usage is TRBJ2-7, with 7 bases that match TRBD2. CDR3 nucleotide sequence: TGTGCCAGCAGCTCGGCCTGGGGGGGCGAGCAGTACTTC. Its translation is CASSSAWGGEQYF.